A selection of T cell receptor beta chains follows, all from one sample in a study of shared clonotypes between healthy human individuals. Repertoires were generated with immunoSEQ multiplex PCR, while TCRdb's copy carries only in-frame clones and drops some. Of hundreds of thousands of clones in the sample, 60% to 75% are singletons; the top ten hold around 2%. Source material: memory CD4+ T cells sorted from blood. The receptors were sampled from a woman in her thirties in good health. CDR3s include the opening cysteine and the closing phenylalanine or tryptophan. The D gene is left open where the match is weak. Size values are once, few and many counts, or a class for expanded clones, and some rows have none.

TRBD1,TRBV5-1,TRBJ2-5,-,TGCGCCAGCAGCTTGAGACAGGGCGAAGAGACCCAGTACTTC,CASSLRQGEETQYF
TRBD2,TRBV28,TRBJ2-1,-,TGTGCCAGCAGCGCGAATGGGGGGGAGCGTCACAATGAGCAGTTCTTC,CASSANGGERHNEQFF
-,TRBV28,TRBJ2-4,-,TGTGCCAGCACCCCAGGGGTGGTAGCCAAAAACATTCAGTACTTC,CASTPGVVAKNIQYF
-,TRBV11-3,TRBJ2-1,once,TGTGCCAGCAGCTTATTAGGGAACAATGAGCAGTTCTTC,CASSLLGNNEQFF
-,TRBV4-1,TRBJ2-2,-,TGCGCCAGCAGCCTGCAGATAACCGGGGAGCTGTTTTTT,CASSLQITGELFF
TRBD1,TRBV28,TRBJ1-3,-,TGTGCCAGCAGGGCTGGACAGGGAGTAAACACCATATATTTT,CASRAGQGVNTIYF
-,TRBV7-2,TRBJ2-7,-,TGTGCCAGCAGCTTACACGCCCGGAGGGGGACCTCCGAGCAGTACTTC,CASSLHARRGTSEQYF
-,TRBV6-1,TRBJ2-2,once,TGTGCCAGCGTGACTATCGCGAACACCGGGGAGCTGTTTTTT,CASVTIANTGELFF
-,TRBV6-1,TRBJ2-1,-,TGTGCCAGCTGGCTGGGGGTTTACAATGAGCAGTTCTTC,CASWLGVYNEQFF
-,TRBV14,TRBJ2-3,-,TGTGCCAGCAGCCAAGCGGGACTTCCCACAGATACGCAGTATTTT,CASSQAGLPTDTQYF
TRBD1,TRBV7-2,TRBJ2-2,-,TGTGCCAGCAGCTCAGGATACAGGGGGGCGGCCGGGGAGCTGTTTTTT,CASSSGYRGAAGELFF
-,TRBV28,TRBJ1-2,few,TGTGCCAGCGGGACAAACTATGGCTACACCTTC,CASGTNYGYTF
-,TRBV5-8,TRBJ2-3,-,TGTGCCAGCAGCGACTCGACAGTGACACGTACGCAGTATTTT,CASSDSTVTRTQYF
TRBD1,TRBV11-2,TRBJ1-5,few,TGTGCCAGCAGCTTAGTAACGGGGCACACACAGGGGGCAACGCATTTT,CASSLVTGHTQGATHF
-,TRBV6-5,TRBJ2-3,once,TGTGCCAGCGGAGAGGATACGCAGTATTTT,CASGEDTQYF
TRBD1,TRBV2,TRBJ2-3,-,TGTGCCAGCGAATTGGGGACAGGGGGCATGGCAGATACGCAGTATTTT,CASELGTGGMADTQYF
-,TRBV5-4,TRBJ2-2,-,TGTGCCAGCAGCTCAACTAGTGGCGGGGAGCTGTTTTTT,CASSSTSGGELFF
-,TRBV5-3,TRBJ1-2,many,TGTGCCAGCAGCTTGCGGGGATATGGCTACACCTTC,CASSLRGYGYTF
-,TRBV30,TRBJ2-5,-,TGTGCCTGGAGGGCGAACCAAGAGACCCAGTACTTC,CAWRANQETQYF
-,TRBV5-4,TRBJ2-7,few,TGTGCCAGCAGCCCGGGGACACGCGAGCAGTACTTC,CASSPGTREQYF
TRBD1,TRBV6-1,TRBJ1-3,-,TGTGCCAGCGAGACAGGGAATAGTAACACCATATATTTT,CASETGNSNTIYF
TRBD2,TRBV6-5,TRBJ2-7,-,TGTGCCAGCACCCGGGGGGGAGGGTACGAGCAGTACTTC,CASTRGGGYEQYF
-,TRBV28,TRBJ1-4,-,TGTGCCAGCAGTTCGAGAGGTGAAGGCTGGACTAATGAAAAACTGTTTTTT,CASSSRGEGWTNEKLFF
-,TRBV30,TRBJ2-7,-,TGTGCCTGGGATCGTACCGGGGGATCCTACGAGCAGTACTTC,CAWDRTGGSYEQYF
-,TRBV9,TRBJ1-2,-,TGTGCCAGCAGCGCCCGACACTCGCTCCTTAACTATGGCTACACCTTC,CASSARHSLLNYGYTF
-,TRBV5-4,TRBJ1-1,-,TGTGCCAGCAGCTTGGTCATCGGGAACACTGAAGCTTTCTTT,CASSLVIGNTEAFF
TRBD1,TRBV14,TRBJ2-7,few,TGTGCCAGCAGGTTGCAGGGGGCTTACGAGCAGTACTTC,CASRLQGAYEQYF
TRBD2,TRBV6-4,TRBJ2-5,-,TGTGCCAGCTTAAACAAAGCGGGGAGGGTAGAGACCCAGTACTTC,CASLNKAGRVETQYF